Sequencing of this T cell receptor beta chain was carried out in a study of T cell repertoires in cytomegalovirus infection. Study in general: Both a matching HLA type and CMV infection were indicated by public TCR beta signatures. The study, taken as a whole, reports: HLA-C-restricted, CMV-specific TCR beta clonotypes were dominant ex vivo.

V was shortened by 3 bases and J by 4 bases, with 12 bases between the two germline ends. From germline, CDR1 is SGHTA and CDR2 FQGTGA. CDR3 length: 14 residues. In regard to this clonotype: The antigen remains undetermined.

TCRdb re-analysed the reads in MiXCR, keeping a single row per CDR3 protein. The sample carries around 290,000 distinct CDR3 sequences, more than 20% recorded once. This receptor was taken from a human donor in good health (CMV status not recorded). Some clones in this sample may be carry-over from other donors' samples. The chain couples TRBV7-3 to TRBJ1-2, with D perhaps TRBD1 (5 bases). Input material: PBMCs. CDR3 nucleotide sequence: TGTGCCAGCAGCTTCAATCAGGGTGTCTATGGCTACACCTTC. Translated, it gives CASSFNQGVYGYTF.